One TCR beta chain is described in this entry. What it binds is not known. Primers used in a second PCR of roughly 7 to 11 cycles were a sample-barcoded 5' primer and a J-beta primer mix. TCRdb processed the 5' RACE reads anew with MiXCR; each CDR3 protein has one entry. The sample has around 2 million distinct CDR3 sequences; around 40% are singletons. The CDR3 spans 15 residues. The germline V gene encodes CDR1 DFQATT and CDR2 SNEGSKA (reference sequence). V lost 3 bases and J 3 bases, leaving 15 bases between the germline ends. The data were obtained in a study of blood T cells in healthy people across ages. Study-wide results and limits: Percentage of naive T cells showed a strong correlation with TCR beta diversity. Expanded clonotype shifts may have been confounded, as the donors had an unknown CMV status. In older individuals, TCR beta diversity per million T cells was lower, falling roughly linearly with age.

The origin of this receptor is a human donor in good health. Sequencing was done on a sample of blood. The chain joins TRBV20-1 to TRBJ2-1, with a weak D call TRBD2 (5 bases). Written as DNA, the CDR3 is TGCAGTGCTAGCACCCTCTGGGAGTTCTACAATGAGCAGTTCTTC. It translates to CSASTLWEFYNEQFF.